This TCR beta chain came from a study of OX40 agonist ivuxolimab in advanced cancers. General study points: Clones of CD4+ and CD8+ blood T cells grew by week 6 at doses of 0.1 to 3.0 mg/kg.

Trimming stripped 5 bases from V and 1 base from J, with 9 bases between. Per germline, CDR1 MNHEY and CDR2 SVGAGI. The CDR3 runs 15 residues. Here immunoSEQ multiplex PCR was the method, and the copy in TCRdb shows in-frame clones only, minus some. The sample has about 26,000 clones, about four fifths seen once; the top ten hold about 12%. As regards this clone: Its target is not known.

This clonotype was obtained from an adult with an advanced solid tumor such as melanoma, head and neck, liver or kidney cancer. The chain recombines TRBV6-5 with TRBJ1-6, with D hard to call. The input for sequencing was CD4+ or CD8+ T cells sorted from blood, taken in a trial of the OX40 agonist ivuxolimab. The CDR3 is CASSGYGSYNSPLHF. Here the CDR3 DNA reads TGTGCCAGCAGTGGCTATGGTTCCTATAATTCACCCCTCCACTTT.